These T cell receptor beta chains were read from a single sample in a study of cytotoxic CD8 clonotypes in ibrutinib-treated CLL. TCRdb's table, derived via immunoSEQ multiplex PCR, lists solely in-frame clones and lacks some. The sample contains around 250,000 clones, 60% to 75% of which appear only once. The sample in question was PBMCs, obtained after 24 months of ibrutinib treatment. All receptors derive from a human donor with chronic lymphocytic leukemia. CDR3s include the opening cysteine and the closing phenylalanine or tryptophan. D genes are given only for firm matches. A clone size is listed for some rows: how often the clone was seen (once, few, many), or a class if it is expanded.

>TRBJ2-1|-|TRBV9|TRBD2
TGTGCCAGCAGCGAAGGACTAGCGGGAGGGCCACCGTTCTTC
CASSEGLAGGPPFF
>TRBJ1-2|-|TRBV28|-
TGTGCCAGCAACAGGGACGGCTACACCTTC
CASNRDGYTF
>TRBJ2-1|-|TRBV7-3|-
TGTGCCAGCAGCCCCTGGGGGCGGAATGAGCAGTTCTTC
CASSPWGRNEQFF
>TRBJ2-4|-|TRBV30|-
TGTGCCTGGAGTGTACAGGTCGTAGCCAAAAACATTCAGTACTTC
CAWSVQVVAKNIQYF
>TRBJ2-7|-|TRBV5-1|-
TGCGCCAGCAGCTTGATGCAGGACGGTGGCGAGCAGTACTTC
CASSLMQDGGEQYF
>TRBJ2-1|few|TRBV29-1|TRBD2
TGCAGCACCCGAGGGGGACTAGCGGGAGTTAATGAGCAGTTCTTC
CSTRGGLAGVNEQFF
>TRBJ2-1|-|TRBV29-1|TRBD2
TGCAGCGCCCAGGTCGGACTAGCATCCTACAATGAGCAGTTCTTC
CSAQVGLASYNEQFF
>TRBJ1-1|few|TRBV5-1|-
TGCGCCAGCAGCTTGGGCACTGAAGCTTTCTTT
CASSLGTEAFF
>TRBJ2-5|-|TRBV6-5|TRBD2
TGTGCCAGCAGTGGCCCCCGGACTAGGGGGACCCAGTACTTC
CASSGPRTRGTQYF
>TRBJ2-7|-|TRBV27|TRBD2
TGTGCCAGCAGTCCATCTTCCGGGACTAGCGGGAGGTTTTACGAGCAGTACTTC
CASSPSSGTSGRFYEQYF
>TRBJ2-1|once|TRBV7-2|TRBD2
TGTGCCAGCAGCTTAACACGACTAGCGGTATACAATGAGCAGTTCTTC
CASSLTRLAVYNEQFF
>TRBJ1-2|-|TRBV28|TRBD1
TGTGCCAGCAGTACGGCCGGGACAGCCGCTAACTATGGCTACACCTTC
CASSTAGTAANYGYTF
>TRBJ2-3|-|TRBV5-1|-
TGCGCCAGCAGCTTGGATCGGGACAGCACAGATACGCAGTATTTT
CASSLDRDSTDTQYF
>TRBJ2-7|-|TRBV19|-
TGTGCCAGTAGAAACCGGGACACGTCCTACGAGCAGTACTTC
CASRNRDTSYEQYF
>TRBJ2-5|-|TRBV5-1|-
TGCGCCAGCACCCAATCCGACAGACTAGGGAACACGGGGACCCAGTACTTC
CASTQSDRLGNTGTQYF
>TRBJ2-2|-|TRBV9|-
TGTGCCAGCAGCGAATGGGACGTGCACGCGAACACCGGGGAGCTGTTTTTT
CASSEWDVHANTGELFF
>TRBJ2-1|-|TRBV30|TRBD1
TGTGCCTGGAGCGGGACAGGGGGCGAGCAGTTCTTC
CAWSGTGGEQFF
>TRBJ2-7|-|TRBV6-6|-
TGTGCCAGCAGTCCTCAGGGTTACGAGCAGTACTTC
CASSPQGYEQYF
>TRBJ1-2|few|TRBV5-4|-
TGTGCCAGCAGCCCCGCTAACTATGGCTACACCTTC
CASSPANYGYTF
>TRBJ2-1|many|TRBV4-2|-
TGTGCCAGCAGCCAAATGCAGCTTGATAATGAGCAGTTCTTC
CASSQMQLDNEQFF
>TRBJ2-1|-|TRBV6-5|TRBD2
TGTGCCAGCAGACTAGCGGGCGCACTATACAATGAGCAGTTCTTC
CASRLAGALYNEQFF
>TRBJ2-7|few|TRBV6-5|-
TGTGCCAGCAGTAACTCCTACGAGCAGTACTTC
CASSNSYEQYF
>TRBJ2-1|-|TRBV6-1|TRBD2
TGTGCCAGCAGTGGCCTAACTAGCGGGAGGTTCTACAATGAGCAGTTCTTC
CASSGLTSGRFYNEQFF
>TRBJ1-4|-|TRBV11-2|TRBD1
TGTGCCAGCAGCTTATCTTTGGGCAGGGGGGAAGAAAAACTGTTTTTT
CASSLSLGRGEEKLFF
>TRBJ1-1|once|TRBV9|-
TGTGCCAGCAGCGTAGGACAGAGGAACACTGAAGCTTTCTTT
CASSVGQRNTEAFF
>TRBJ1-1|-|TRBV18|-
TGTGCCAGCTCACCCCCCAAAGGGGCAACCACTGAAGCTTTCTTT
CASSPPKGATTEAFF
>TRBJ1-5|-|TRBV2|-
TGTGCCAGCAGGGCGGGGGAAAAACAGCCCCAGCATTTT
CASRAGEKQPQHF
>TRBJ1-1|-|TRBV7-9|-
TGTGCCAGCAGCTTCGCCCCGGAAACTTTCTTT
CASSFAPETFF
>TRBJ2-6|-|TRBV13|-
TGTGCCAGCAGCTTAAATGCAGGGACCTCTGGGGCCAACGTCCTGACTTTC
CASSLNAGTSGANVLTF
>TRBJ2-1|-|TRBV6-4|-
TGTGCCAGCAGTGAAGAGCAGGGCTACAATGAGCAGTTCTTC
CASSEEQGYNEQFF
>TRBJ2-5|-|TRBV6-4|-
TGTGCCAGCAGGCTGAGAGGGGAAGAGACCCAGTACTTC
CASRLRGEETQYF
>TRBJ1-2|-|TRBV6-5|-
TGTGCCAGCAGTTACTGGGGGAGAGGCTACACCTTC
CASSYWGRGYTF
>TRBJ2-7|-|TRBV7-6|TRBD2
TGTGCCAGCAGCTTGGGACTAGCGGGAACCAAGCAGTACTTC
CASSLGLAGTKQYF
>TRBJ2-2|-|TRBV9|-
TGTGCCAGCAGCGTAGTGGGGGCGGGAGCAGGCACCGGGGAGCTGTTTTTT
CASSVVGAGAGTGELFF
>TRBJ2-7|-|TRBV5-4|-
TGTGCCAGCAGCTTGGGACAGGGAGGGACCTACGAGCAGTACTTC
CASSLGQGGTYEQYF
>TRBJ2-7|few|TRBV6-5|TRBD2
TGTGCCAGCAGTTACTCGGCACGGCGGGAGGGCAGGTTTTACTTC
CASSYSARREGRFYF
>TRBJ1-5|-|TRBV15|-
TGTGCCACCAGCAGGCCGGGGGCTGGAAATCAGCCCCAGCATTTT
CATSRPGAGNQPQHF
>TRBJ2-1|-|TRBV6-5|-
TGTGCCAGCAGTTCCCTTATACATGAGCAGTTCTTC
CASSSLIHEQFF
>TRBJ2-5|few|TRBV6-5|TRBD1
TGTGCCAGCAGGGGGGACAGGGAAGAGACCCAGTACTTC
CASRGDREETQYF
>TRBJ2-7|-|TRBV27|-
TGTGCCAGCAGTATAGAGGACGGCTACGAGCAGTACTTC
CASSIEDGYEQYF
>TRBJ2-7|few|TRBV28|-
TGTGCCAGCAGTTCCCCTGAGAGGGTTGGACAGTACTTC
CASSSPERVGQYF
>TRBJ2-7|-|TRBV5-1|-
TGCGCCAGCAGCTTGGGTGGTGAGCAGTACTTC
CASSLGGEQYF